The clone carrying this T cell receptor beta chain was found a few times. What it recognizes is unknown. Using its own MiXCR run on the reads, TCRdb lists one record per CDR3 protein. In the table there are 55,000 to 65,000 distinct CDR3 sequences, 62% of which are singletons. Germline trimming cut 6 bases from V and 1 base from J; bases unmatched to any gene: 3. The CDR3 is 13 residues long. Germline V gene sequence: CDR1 SGHRS, CDR2 YFSETQ. These data are taken from a study of type 1 regulatory T cells. Across the whole study: This in vitro CD4 product, T-allo10, is enriched for Tr1 cells and alloantigen-specific.

Study-wide results and limits: Compared with non-Tr1 cells, Tr1 cells showed a narrower TCR repertoire.

The sample was cultured non-Tr1 T cells, either the whole culture or a sorted T cell fraction (not recorded which). V is TRBV5-1 and J is TRBJ2-5, with 7 bases that match TRBD2. The origin of this receptor is a human donor in good health. CDR3 nucleotides: TGCGCCAGCAAAGTAGCGGGCCAAGAGACCCAGTACTTC. Residues: CASKVAGQETQYF.